This T cell receptor beta chain was sequenced during a study of T cells in Graves' hyperthyroidism and ophthalmopathy. In the study overall: Pretreatment peripheral blood was obtained at initial diagnosis.

This clonotype occurred many times. There were TCR beta CDR3 regions amplified from RNA transcripts. The TCR CDR3 was amplified in a first-round RT-PCR using the HTBI primer set. TCRdb processed the multiplex PCR reads anew with MiXCR; each CDR3 protein has one entry. The repertoire includes about 270,000 distinct CDR3 sequences, less than 30% of them detected once, and 20% to 30% sits in the top ten. The CDR3 is 12 residues long. Germline V gene lookup returns CDR1 MNHEY and CDR2 SVGEGT. V was clipped by 4 bases and J by 4 bases, with 7 bases between them. This chain links TRBV6-2 or TRBV6-3 with TRBJ1-2; D remains ambiguous. Sequences were obtained from blood. The origin of this receptor is a man aged 35-49 years with Graves' hyperthyroidism that later progressed to Graves' ophthalmopathy. CDR3 sequence reads: CASSWERYGYTF. The CDR3 DNA sequence: TGTGCCAGCAGTTGGGAACGCTATGGCTACACCTTC.